Each of the 5 T cell receptor beta chains below was sequenced from the same sample in a study of glioma-infiltrating T cells. Amplification of TCR alpha and beta CDR3 regions from RNA used iRepertoire nested multiplex PCR. TCRdb reanalysed the multiplex PCR reads using MiXCR and keeps one entry per CDR3 protein. The sample holds under 200,000 distinct CDR3 sequences; approximately 40% are singletons and the top ten take roughly 5.5%. Sequencing was carried out using glioma tissue, nonneoplastic brain tissue, or PBMCs (not recorded which). Receptor source: a human donor with low-grade glioma or glioblastoma, undergoing nonglioma brain surgery, or in good health (not recorded which).

As for this clonotype: This may be a read error: a much more frequent sequence differs by one nucleotide. This chain connects TRBV19 to TRBJ2-7; unclear D gene. Germline V lookup: CDR1 LNHDA, CDR2 SQIVND (reference sequence). The V and J ends lost 5 bases and 4 bases respectively, with 15 bases between them. The CDR3 extends over 14 amino acids. This chain's CDR3 is CASSGSIGPYEQYF. The CDR3 DNA sequence: TGTGCCAGTAGTGGGTCGATTGGTCCTTACGAGCAGTACTTC. The full variable domain, rest sourced from reference TRBV19 and TRBJ2-7, is DGGITQSPKYLFRKEGQNVTLSCEQNLNHDAMYWYRQDPGQGLRLIYYSQIVNDFQKGDIAEGYSVSREKKESFPLTVTSAQKNPTAFYLCASSGSIGPYEQYFGPGTRLTVT.

The chain carries TRBV6-2 or TRBV6-3 and TRBJ1-5; TRBD1 might be the D (6 bases). Germline lookup yields CDR1 MNHEY and CDR2 SVGEGT. With 8 bases removed from V and 6 bases from J, the gap between germline ends came to 17 bases. CDR3 length equals 14 residues. The CDR3 region is CASQRWTARQPQHF. DNA of the CDR3: TGTGCCAGCCAACGCTGGACAGCGCGTCAGCCCCAGCATTTT.

This clonotype appeared many times. The V call is TRBV10-3, the J call TRBJ2-1; D not certain. Germline-derived CDR1 and CDR2 are ENHRY and SYGVKD. V lost 3 bases and J 11 bases, leaving 11 bases between the germline ends. This CDR3 spans 12 amino acids. The CDR3 spells CAISDSPTKQFF. Written as DNA, the CDR3 is TGTGCCATCAGTGACTCCCCCACCAAGCAGTTCTTC.

The chain uses TRBV5-1 and TRBJ2-1; TRBD2 matches 9 bases. V trimming: 4 bases; J trimming: 1 base; junction bases outside the gene matches: 9. Germline CDR1 SGHRS, CDR2 YFSETQ. The CDR3 runs 17 residues. CDR3 DNA sequence: TGCGCCAGCAGCCGCGGACTAGCGTACTTATCCTACAATGAGCAGTTCTTC. Translated, it gives CASSRGLAYLSYNEQFF.

The chain links TRBV6-5 to TRBJ2-3, with D perhaps matching TRBD2 (5 bases). There are 15 residues in the CDR3. Per the germline V gene, CDR1 is MNHEY and CDR2 is SVGAGI. The V gene lost 7 bases and the J gene lost 2 bases, with 16 bases spanning the gap. The CDR3 sequence: CASIPVGDLTDTQYF. The CDR3 nucleotides read TGTGCCAGCATACCGGTGGGAGACCTCACAGATACGCAGTATTTT.